The clone carrying this T cell receptor (beta chain) appeared once. Antigen unknown. Generated by immunoSEQ multiplex PCR, the TCRdb table keeps only in-frame clones and is missing some. The repertoire includes over 85,000 clones, 65% to 85% of them detected once, and around 6.3% sits in the top ten. The V end lost 5 bases, the J end lost 0 bases, and 12 bases lay between the germline ends. This CDR3 is built from 15 residues. Per the germline V gene, CDR1 is SEHNR and CDR2 is FQNEAQ (reference sequence). The data were taken from a study of radiation and T cells in renal cell carcinoma. Documented time point: baseline pretreatment blood. Treatment noted: 15 Gy SBRT to primary tumor, nephrectomy 4 weeks later. Study-level results: Top tumor clonotypes rose in blood 2 weeks post-radiation, then contracted.

Sequenced material: blood, taken from a patient whose treatment included radiotherapy and nephrectomy. This clonotype originated in a man between 60 and 75 years old with renal cell carcinoma. V and J are TRBV7-9 and TRBJ2-3, with a tentative D call TRBD1 (5 bases). The CDR3 nucleotides are TGTGCCAGCAGCCCCAGGGTTTTGAGCACAGATACGCAGTATTTT. Its protein is CASSPRVLSTDTQYF.